The clone carrying this T cell receptor (beta chain) was recorded only once. Per the study methods: Estimates of nucleated cell counts were drawn from the amplification of reference gene primers. Profiling relied on immunoSEQ multiplex PCR, and the TCRdb table lists in-frame clones only, not all of them. Clone size and the V and J calls come from that table; the DNA yielded D and trimming. In the table there are about 320,000 clones, 89% of which are singletons. The germline CDR1 and CDR2 sequences are GTSNPN and SVGIG (reference sequence). The CDR3 extends over 15 amino acids. Trimming took 0 bases from V and 2 from J; bases not matched to a gene: 6. All recovered Cohort 3 donors got two negative PCRs, got clearance, or saw symptom resolution. These data belong to a study of blood T cell repertoires in COVID-19. About the study: COVID-19 samples, acute and convalescent, were from the United States, Italy and Spain.

The V and J genes are TRBV30 and TRBJ2-7, with 8 positions matching TRBD2. The sequencing sample was made of PBMCs or T cells enriched from blood (not recorded which). The receptor comes from a man between 60 and 70 years old who had recovered from COVID-19. CDR3 bases: TGTGCCTGGAGTGTACTAAGCGGGAGCCCCTACGAGCAGTACTTC. This codes for CAWSVLSGSPYEQYF.